The clone carrying this T cell receptor beta chain was counted a single time. Here immunoSEQ multiplex PCR was the method, and the copy in TCRdb shows in-frame clones only, minus some. Found here are roughly 410,000 clones, over 75% of them singletons; the top ten hold 2.3%. The data stem from a study of blood T cell repertoires in COVID-19. Study summary: The study drew acute and convalescent COVID-19 samples from the United States, Italy and Spain. The analysed material was cDNA or gDNA that came from T cells, B-cell-depleted T cells, or PBMCs.

The CDR3 length is 15 residues. CDR1 SGHVS and CDR2 FNYEAQ come from the germline V gene. V lost 5 bases to trimming and J lost 0 bases, with 13 bases between them. The sequencing sample was made of peripheral blood. This clonotype was sampled from a woman in her sixties with COVID-19, enrolled during active disease. The V call is TRBV7-6, the J call TRBJ1-1, with a possible D match to TRBD1 (6 bases). This CDR3 reads CASSRGQSVNTEAFF. CDR3 DNA sequence: TGTGCCAGCAGCCGTGGACAGTCGGTGAACACTGAAGCTTTCTTT.